A single sample gave rise to the 26 T cell receptor beta chains below, sequenced in a study of T cells in Graves' hyperthyroidism and ophthalmopathy. Template material for amplifying TCR beta CDR3 regions consisted of RNA transcripts. First-round RT-PCR with HTBI primers amplified the TCR CDR3 region. Each CDR3 protein is one row after TCRdb ran MiXCR on the multiplex PCR reads. The data contain around 520,000 distinct CDR3 sequences, around 15% of them singletons. The sequencing sample was made of blood. These receptors all come from a woman aged 35 to 49 with Graves' hyperthyroidism.

This clonotype was detected many times. V usage is TRBV6-1 and J usage is TRBJ1-1, with D perhaps matching TRBD1 (6 bases). CDR1 MNHNS and CDR2 SASEGT come from the germline V gene. The CDR3 loop spans 13 amino acids. The ends were cut back, 5 bases at V and 5 bases at J, with 12 bases in the middle. The CDR3 nucleotides read TGTGCCAGCAGTTACGTAGGGGGAACTGAAGCTTTCTTT. Protein sequence: CASSYVGGTEAFF.

This clonotype was seen at least ten times. The chain links TRBV28 to TRBJ2-3, with 10 bases matching TRBD1. Germline values: CDR1 MDHEN, CDR2 SYDVKM. The CDR3 extends over 16 amino acids. V was clipped by 5 bases and J by 4 bases; unmatched bases: 9. As DNA, the CDR3 is TGTGCCAGCAGTGTCTTGGGACAGGGGAAATCAGATACGCAGTATTTT. Amino acid sequence: CASSVLGQGKSDTQYF.

This clonotype was seen a few times. This chain uses TRBV28 with TRBJ2-3; TRBD2 matches at 10 bases. CDR1 MDHEN and CDR2 SYDVKM come from the germline V gene. Trimming cost V 4 bases and J 2 bases; bases outside gene matches: 6. CDR3 length equals 16 residues. CDR3 bases: TGTGCCAGCAGTTCCATAGCGGGAGGCCCCACAGATACGCAGTATTTT. Its translation: CASSSIAGGPTDTQYF.

At least ten counts were recorded for this clonotype. The chain links TRBV3-1 to TRBJ2-2; TRBD1 aligns across 10 bases. The germline V gene has CDR1 LGHDT and CDR2 YNNKEL (reference sequence). This CDR3 spans 14 amino acids. V shed 10 bases, J shed 4 bases, and the junction held 6 bases outside the gene matches. The CDR3 region is CAIRQGARTGELFF. As DNA, the CDR3 is TGTGCCATACGACAGGGGGCGCGCACCGGGGAGCTGTTTTTT.

This clonotype was detected many times. The chain couples TRBV6-1 to TRBJ2-7; 8 bases fit TRBD2. The CDR3 contains 15 residues. Germline-derived CDR1 and CDR2 are MNHNS and SASEGT. The V segment lost 3 bases and the J segment 5 bases; nucleotides outside the gene matches: 9. The CDR3: CASSDRGGGTHEQYF. The CDR3 coding sequence is TGTGCCAGCAGTGACCGGGGGGGAGGCACCCACGAGCAGTACTTC.

This clonotype was counted at least ten times. The genes are TRBV5-6 and TRBJ2-3; D not certain. Germline CDR1 is SGHDT and CDR2 is YYEEEE. The CDR3 totals 13 residues. V lost 1 base and J lost 2, with 5 bases in between. As DNA, the CDR3 is TGTGCCAGCAGCTTGCCCGACACAGATACGCAGTATTTT. It codes for CASSLPDTDTQYF.

This clonotype turned up a few times. J is TRBJ2-3 and V is TRBV4-2; 11 bases map to TRBD2. CDR1 and CDR2 (germline): LGHNA, YNFKEQ. The CDR3 sequence is 18 residues long. Trimming cost V 0 bases and J 6 bases; bases outside gene matches: 11. The CDR3 nucleotides are TGTGCCAGCAGCCAAGAGGAGCGTAGCGGGAGGGCCGGGGATACGCAGTATTTT. Encoded protein: CASSQEERSGRAGDTQYF.

This clonotype was recorded at least ten times. This chain uses TRBV19 with TRBJ2-1; no reliable D call. Trimming pared 5 bases from V and 8 bases from J, leaving 13 bases between. This CDR3 is 13 amino acids long. Germline CDR1 and CDR2: LNHDA and SQIVND (reference sequence). The CDR3 reads CASSPVVRHEQFF. The CDR3 DNA follows: TGTGCCAGTAGTCCCGTTGTGAGGCATGAGCAGTTCTTC.

The rearrangement links TRBV4-1 to TRBJ2-7, with 7 bases fitting TRBD1. Germline CDR1 is MGHRA and CDR2 is YSYEKL. The ends lost 0 bases at V and 6 bases at J; junction bases unmatched: 11. The CDR3 has 16 amino acids. This chain's CDR3 is CASSQEGKDRRREQYF. Written as DNA, the CDR3 is TGCGCCAGCAGCCAAGAGGGAAAGGACAGGCGACGCGAGCAGTACTTC.

This clonotype was detected ten times or more. This chain uses TRBV20-1 with TRBJ1-2, with 8 bases matching TRBD1. CDR1 and CDR2 (germline): DFQATT, SNEGSKA (reference sequence). The CDR3 spans 15 residues. Losses at the gene ends were 0 bases for V and 3 bases for J; bases not matched to a gene: 6. CDR3 sequence (DNA): TGCAGTGCTAGAGATCTCAGGGGGCTGGACTATGGCTACACCTTC. Residues: CSARDLRGLDYGYTF.

This clonotype appeared a few times. The V call is TRBV10-3, the J call TRBJ2-3, with TRBD1 identical over 7 bases. Germline-derived CDR1 and CDR2 are ENHRY and SYGVKD. The CDR3 runs 14 residues. Trimming removed 6 bases from V and 1 base from J; junction bases left unmatched: 4. CDR3 nucleotides: TGTGCCATCAGAGATGGACAGGGCACAGATACGCAGTATTTT. It specifies CAIRDGQGTDTQYF.

This clonotype was seen ten or more times. The gene calls are TRBV7-2 and TRBJ2-3, with TRBD2 as a possible D gene (5 bases). V lost 2 bases, J lost 4 bases, and 13 bases lay in between. The CDR3 spans 15 residues. Germline values: CDR1 SGHTA, CDR2 FQGNSA. CDR3 amino acids: CASSLMLGSADTQYF. For the CDR3, the DNA is TGTGCCAGCAGCTTAATGTTGGGGAGTGCAGATACGCAGTATTTT. The full variable domain, in which reference TRBV7-2 and TRBJ2-3 provide the parts outside the CDR3, is GAGVSQSPSNKVTEKGKDVELRCDPISGHTALYWYRQSLGQGLEFLIYFQGNSAPDKSGLPSDRFSAERTGGSVSTLTIQRTQQEDSAVYLCASSLMLGSADTQYFGPGTRLTVL.

This chain links TRBV29-1 with TRBJ2-3; perhaps TRBD2 as D (5 bases). CDR3 size: 15 residues. CDR1 SQVTM and CDR2 ANQGSEA come from the germline V gene. V lost 7 bases, J lost 2 bases, and 19 bases lay in between. The CDR3 region is CSGGAVHGFTDTQYF. The CDR3 DNA follows: TGCAGCGGCGGAGCGGTTCACGGATTCACAGATACGCAGTATTTT.

In this sample, this clonotype turned up many times. V and J are TRBV2 and TRBJ1-1; tentative D call: TRBD1 (5 bases). V was cut by 3 bases and J by 0 bases, with 8 bases left in between. The germline V gene has CDR1 SNHLY and CDR2 FYNNEI. The CDR3 loop spans 14 amino acids. CDR3 sequence (DNA): TGTGCCAGCAGTGATGACAGAATGAACACTGAAGCTTTCTTT. This codes for CASSDDRMNTEAFF.

The gene calls are TRBV15 and TRBJ1-2, with D perhaps matching TRBD1 (5 bases). Trimming left V 0 bases short and J 4 bases short, with 15 bases between. This CDR3 has 16 residues. The germline V gene has CDR1 LNHNV and CDR2 YYDKDF (reference sequence). CDR3 bases: TGTGCCACCAGCAGAGATATAGGGACCATATTCTATGGCTACACCTTC. Translation: CATSRDIGTIFYGYTF.

This clonotype was seen at least ten times. In DNA form, the CDR3 reads TGTGCCAGCAGTTCCGAAATGGGGTTTGGGAGTGATAGCAATCAGCCCCAGCATTTT. It codes for CASSSEMGFGSDSNQPQHF. This rearrangement joins TRBV28 to TRBJ1-5; D is undetermined. CDR1 is MDHEN and CDR2 is SYDVKM in the germline V gene. V lost 4 bases and J lost 0, with 22 bases in between. This CDR3 spans 19 amino acids.

Many counts were recorded for this clonotype. The V and J genes are TRBV7-6 and TRBJ2-1, with 11 bases lining up with TRBD2. CDR1 SGHVS and CDR2 FNYEAQ come from the germline V gene. The trim removed 4 bases at V and 7 bases at J, leaving 12 bases unmatched. This CDR3 is built from 17 residues. CDR3 protein: CASSSEPTSGSWNEQFF. CDR3 DNA: TGTGCCAGCAGCTCCGAACCAACTAGCGGGAGTTGGAATGAGCAGTTCTTC.

In this sample, this clonotype turned up many times. The V gene is TRBV20-1, the J gene TRBJ1-5; D perhaps matches TRBD1 (5 bases). Germline lookup yields CDR1 DFQATT and CDR2 SNEGSKA (reference sequence). The V end lost 3 bases, the J end lost 6 bases, and 18 bases lay between the germline ends. The CDR3 runs 15 residues. The CDR3 region is CSASRVHGGVQPQHF. The DNA of the CDR3 is TGCAGTGCTAGTCGGGTGCACGGGGGAGTTCAGCCCCAGCATTTT.

In regard to this clonotype: A read error may be the cause here, since a much bigger clone is one base away. The rearrangement links TRBV5-1 to TRBJ2-7; 15 bases agree with TRBD2. Germline assignment: CDR1 SGHRS and CDR2 YFSETQ. There are 16 residues in the CDR3. The CDR3 DNA reads as TGCGCCAGCAGCCCGGGACTAGCGGGAGGTCCATACGAGCAGTGCTTC. Its protein is CASSPGLAGGPYEQCF. The complete variable domain, with remaining parts taken from reference TRBV5-1 and TRBJ2-7, reads KAGVTQTPRYLIKTRGQQVTLSCSPISGHRSVSWYQQTPGQGLQFLFEYFSETQRNKGNFPGRFSGRQFSNSRSEMNVSTLELGDSALYLCASSPGLAGGPYEQCFGPGTRLTVT.

Only a few counts were recorded for this clonotype. CDR3 nucleotide sequence: TGTGCCAGTAGTGCGAGTGCGGGAGGTTCCTACGAGCAGTACTTC. Its translation: CASSASAGGSYEQYF. V usage is TRBV19 and J usage is TRBJ2-7, with 8 nucleotides matching TRBD2. The length of the CDR3 is 15 residues. Trimming cost V 5 bases and J 1 base; bases outside gene matches: 7. Germline-derived CDR1 and CDR2 are LNHDA and SQIVND (reference sequence). The whole variable domain, filled in from reference TRBV19 and TRBJ2-7, reads DGGITQSPKYLFRKEGQNVTLSCEQNLNHDAMYWYRQDPGQGLRLIYYSQIVNDFQKGDIAEGYSVSREKKESFPLTVTSAQKNPTAFYLCASSASAGGSYEQYFGPGTRLTVT.

This clonotype was detected many times. The chain combines TRBV7-2 with TRBJ2-7; 7 bases are a match to TRBD2. The V and J ends lost 4 bases and 0 bases, in that order; junction bases with no gene match: 6. This CDR3 has 15 residues. CDR1 is SGHTA and CDR2 is FQGNSA in the germline V gene. CDR3 DNA: TGTGCCAGCAGCTCGATAGCGGGCTTCTCCTACGAGCAGTACTTC. It translates to CASSSIAGFSYEQYF.

Notes on this clonotype: Sequence at one end of the junction differs from germline and may be a read error. The chain combines TRBV6-6 with TRBJ2-1, with 9 positions matching TRBD2. This CDR3 has 17 amino acids. CDR1 MNHNY and CDR2 SVGAGI come from the germline V gene (reference sequence). CDR3 sequence: CASSYSPGLANYNERFF. The CDR3, as DNA: TGTGCCAGCAGTTACTCACCGGGACTAGCAAACTACAATGAGCGGTTCTTC.

The rearrangement joins TRBV15 to TRBJ2-3; 16 nucleotides align to TRBD2. With V trimmed by 3 bases and J by 1 base, 16 bases remained unmatched. CDR1 and CDR2 from the germline V gene are LNHNV and YYDKDF (reference sequence). The CDR3 totals 22 residues. The CDR3 DNA reads as TGTGCCACCAGCAGGTCGCAGGGAGTGCCGGGACTAGCGGGAGGGGGCACAGATACGCAGTATTTT. It codes for CATSRSQGVPGLAGGGTDTQYF. The complete variable domain, with remaining parts taken from reference TRBV15 and TRBJ2-3, reads DAMVIQNPRYQVTQFGKPVTLSCSQTLNHNVMYWYQQKSSQAPKLLFHYYDKDFNNEADTPDNFQSRRPNTSFCFLDIRSPGLGDTAMYLCATSRSQGVPGLAGGGTDTQYFGPGTRLTVL.

The rearrangement links TRBV7-9 to TRBJ1-2; the D gene is possibly TRBD1 (5 bases). Trimming removed 0 bases at V and 4 bases at J, with 15 bases between. Looked up from germline, CDR1 is SEHNR and CDR2 is FQNEAQ (reference sequence). CDR3 length: 16 residues. CDR3 loop: CASSLAPGRVGYGYTF. The CDR3 nucleotides are TGTGCCAGCAGCTTAGCGCCCGGCAGGGTTGGCTATGGCTACACCTTC.

This clonotype was counted at least ten times. The chain is built from TRBV28 and TRBJ2-1; TRBD1 agrees at 9 bases. Per the germline V gene, CDR1 is MDHEN and CDR2 is SYDVKM. Trimming took 2 bases from V and 6 from J; bases not matched to a gene: 5. CDR3 length: 15 residues. The DNA of the CDR3 is TGTGCCAGCAGTTTAGCCACAGGGGGCCCCAATGAGCAGTTCTTC. Encoded protein: CASSLATGGPNEQFF.

This clonotype was counted at least ten times. This chain joins TRBV18 and TRBJ2-7; 10 bases are a match to TRBD1. From germline, CDR1 is KGHSH and CDR2 LQKENI. Trimming cost V 6 bases and J 6 bases; bases outside gene matches: 11. CDR3 length equals 15 residues. CDR3: CASSNPGTGEVEQYF. CDR3 nucleotide sequence: TGTGCCAGCTCGAACCCCGGGACAGGGGAAGTCGAGCAGTACTTC.